This T cell receptor beta chain was sequenced for a study of blood T cell repertoires in COVID-19. The overall study: Donors in the United States, Italy and Spain gave samples during acute or convalescent COVID-19. PBMCs, B-cell-depleted T cells, or T cells were the source of the cDNA or gDNA that made up the material.

Per the authors' pipeline: From reference gene primer amplification, estimates of nucleated cell counts were derived. Some clones are missing from TCRdb's copy, which holds only in-frame ones; the method was immunoSEQ multiplex PCR. V and J calls and clone size are given by that table; D and trimming were obtained from the DNA. The table lists under 350,000 clones, around nine tenths of them singletons, with 4.6% in the top ten. The V gene's germline CDR1 is SGHVS and CDR2 FQNEAQ. The CDR3 has 14 residues. V was trimmed by 2 bases and J by 2 bases, leaving 6 bases between them. Specimen: peripheral blood. The gene calls are TRBV7-8 and TRBJ2-2; D is unclear. This TCR was sampled from a middle-aged man with acute or convalescent COVID-19. This CDR3 is CASSLSPNTGELFF. The CDR3 DNA reads TGTGCCAGCAGCTTAAGCCCTAACACCGGGGAGCTGTTTTTT.